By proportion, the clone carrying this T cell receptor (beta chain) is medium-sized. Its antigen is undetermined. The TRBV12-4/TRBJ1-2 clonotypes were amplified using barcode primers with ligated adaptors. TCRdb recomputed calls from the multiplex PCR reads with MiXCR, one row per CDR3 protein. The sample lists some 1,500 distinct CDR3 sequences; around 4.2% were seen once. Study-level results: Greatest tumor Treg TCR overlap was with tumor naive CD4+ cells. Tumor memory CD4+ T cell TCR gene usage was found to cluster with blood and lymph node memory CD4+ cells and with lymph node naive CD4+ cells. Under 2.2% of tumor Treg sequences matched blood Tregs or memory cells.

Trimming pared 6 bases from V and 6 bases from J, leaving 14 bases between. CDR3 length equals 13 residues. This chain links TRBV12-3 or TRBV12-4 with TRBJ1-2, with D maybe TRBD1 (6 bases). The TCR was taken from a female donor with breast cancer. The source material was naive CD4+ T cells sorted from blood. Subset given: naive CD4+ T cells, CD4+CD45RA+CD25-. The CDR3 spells CASSPGRGNGYTF. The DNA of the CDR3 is TGTGCCAGCAGCCCAGGCAGGGGTAATGGCTACACCTTC.